This T cell receptor beta chain was sequenced in a study of blood T cell repertoires in COVID-19. In the study overall: The United States, Italy and Spain were the sources of the acute and convalescent COVID-19 samples.

Profiled with immunoSEQ multiplex PCR; TCRdb holds only in-frame clones, not every one. The sample has roughly 150,000 clones, 60% to 85% seen once. The CDR3 length is 13 residues. Germline V lookup: CDR1 SGDLS, CDR2 YYNGEE. J lost 2 bases, V lost 5 bases, and 0 bases had no gene match. The receptor's source is a man aged 60 to 75 with acute or convalescent COVID-19. The specimen sequenced was peripheral blood. J is TRBJ2-2 and V is TRBV9, with 7 bases that match TRBD2. The DNA for the CDR3 is TGTGCCAGCAGGACTAGCAACACCGGGGAGCTGTTTTTT. Protein sequence: CASRTSNTGELFF.